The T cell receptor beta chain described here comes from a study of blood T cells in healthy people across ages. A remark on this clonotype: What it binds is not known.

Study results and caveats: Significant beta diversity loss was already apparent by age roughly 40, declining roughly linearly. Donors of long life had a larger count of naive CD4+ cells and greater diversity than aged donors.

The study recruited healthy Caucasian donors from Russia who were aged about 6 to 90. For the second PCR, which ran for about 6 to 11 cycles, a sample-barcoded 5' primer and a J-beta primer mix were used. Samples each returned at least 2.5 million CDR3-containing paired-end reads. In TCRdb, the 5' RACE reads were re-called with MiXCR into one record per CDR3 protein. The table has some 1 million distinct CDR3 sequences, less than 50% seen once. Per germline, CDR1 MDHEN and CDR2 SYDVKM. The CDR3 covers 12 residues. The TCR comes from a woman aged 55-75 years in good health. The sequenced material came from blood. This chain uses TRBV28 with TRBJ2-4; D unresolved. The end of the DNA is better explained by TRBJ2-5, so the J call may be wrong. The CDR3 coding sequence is TGTGCCAGCAGTACCCAGACAGAGACCCAGTACTTC. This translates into CASSTQTETQYF.